The rows below give T cell receptor beta chains drawn from one sample of a study of T cell responses to AZD1222 COVID-19 vaccine. Using immunoSEQ multiplex PCR, the repertoire was profiled, and TCRdb retains in-frame clones only, with some absent. Of roughly 110,000 clones detected, almost 90% appear once; the ten largest clones hold over 4.5%. Sample: peripheral blood, taken on day 0 of AZD1222 vaccination. Receptors were obtained from an adult in good health. Each CDR3 is given with its conserved first and last residue. A D gene is named only where the DNA matches it firmly. The size field is filled for only some rows; it gives once, few, many or a size class.

v_gene	abundance	j_gene	d_gene	CDR3nt	CDR3aa
TRBV7-9	.	TRBJ1-2	TRBD1	TGTGCCAGCAGCTTAGTCCCAGGGGGCTATGGCTACACCTTC	CASSLVPGGYGYTF
TRBV2	few	TRBJ2-6	TRBD1	TGTGCCAGCAGTGGGACAGGGGGGTACTCTGGGGCCAACGTCCTGACTTTC	CASSGTGGYSGANVLTF
TRBV7-2	few	TRBJ2-7	TRBD2	TGTGCCAGCAGCCTGGGACTAGCCGGATACGAGCAGTACTTC	CASSLGLAGYEQYF
TRBV6-2/TRBV6-3	.	TRBJ1-1	.	TGTGCCAGCAGTTACTCAGGGATCACTGAAGCTTTCTTT	CASSYSGITEAFF
TRBV19	.	TRBJ2-3	TRBD1	TGTGCCAGTAGTCGGGACAGGGGTAAGTGGGCAGATACGCAGTATTTT	CASSRDRGKWADTQYF
TRBV7-9	.	TRBJ2-2	.	TGTGCCAGCAGCAGACAGAACACCGGGGAGCTGTTTTTT	CASSRQNTGELFF
TRBV4-1	.	TRBJ2-3	TRBD1	TGCGCCAGCAGCCAGGACCCACCAAACAGGGGCCCAGCGGATACGCAGTATTTT	CASSQDPPNRGPADTQYF
TRBV5-1	.	TRBJ2-2	TRBD2	TGCGCCAGCAGCTTACAGACTAGCGGGAGCGCCGGGGAGCTGTTTTTT	CASSLQTSGSAGELFF
TRBV6-7	few	TRBJ1-3	TRBD1	TGTGCCAGCAGTTCGGGACAGGGCTCTGGAAACACCATATATTTT	CASSSGQGSGNTIYF
TRBV9	.	TRBJ2-1	.	TGTGCCAGCAGCATGGGACTCTTCTCCTACAATGAGCAGTTCTTC	CASSMGLFSYNEQFF
TRBV6-5	.	TRBJ2-4	.	TGTGCCAGCAGTTATGGAGGAATGGGGGAAGACATTCAGTACTTC	CASSYGGMGEDIQYF
TRBV12-3/TRBV12-4	.	TRBJ2-7	.	TGTGCCAGCGCACGGGGTTACGAGCAGTACTTC	CASARGYEQYF
TRBV11-1	.	TRBJ2-1	.	TGTGCCAGCAGCTTACGAGGAGAGCAGTTCTTC	CASSLRGEQFF
TRBV3-1/TRBV3-2	.	TRBJ2-7	TRBD2	TGTGCCAGCAGCCAAGTGGGGACTAGCGGGAGATACGAGCAGTACTTC	CASSQVGTSGRYEQYF
TRBV2	.	TRBJ1-1	TRBD1	TGTGCCAGCAGCGTGGGACAGGAAGCTTTCTTT	CASSVGQEAFF
TRBV28	.	TRBJ2-1	TRBD1	TGTGCCAGCAGTTCCCCGGGACAGGGAAATGAGCAGTTCTTC	CASSSPGQGNEQFF
TRBV6-6	.	TRBJ2-7	.	TGTGCCAGCAGCTGGGTCCGAAGCTCCTACGAGCAGTACTTC	CASSWVRSSYEQYF
TRBV3-1/TRBV3-2	.	TRBJ2-7	TRBD2	TGTGCCAGCAGCCAAGGGGACGGGAGGAACGAGCAGTACTTC	CASSQGDGRNEQYF
TRBV6-1	.	TRBJ2-4	TRBD1	TGTGCCAGCAGTGTCGGGACAGGGAGACTCAAAAACATTCAGTACTTC	CASSVGTGRLKNIQYF
TRBV6-5	.	TRBJ1-2	TRBD1	TGTGCCAGCTACCAACAGGGGAACTATGGCTACACCTTC	CASYQQGNYGYTF
TRBV18	.	TRBJ2-7	TRBD2	TGTGCCAGCTCACCACCGAATAGCCTAGCGGGAGCCCACGAGCAGTACTTC	CASSPPNSLAGAHEQYF
TRBV30	.	TRBJ1-5	.	TGTGCCTGGAGTGTGGACAGCAATCAGCCCCAGCATTTT	CAWSVDSNQPQHF
TRBV6-2/TRBV6-3	.	TRBJ2-3	TRBD2	TGTGCCAGCACCCCATTGGGGGGGAACACAGATACGCAGTATTTT	CASTPLGGNTDTQYF
TRBV6-2/TRBV6-3	few	TRBJ2-1	.	TGTGCCAGCAGCCTGGGGAGCTGGAATGAGCAGTTCTTC	CASSLGSWNEQFF
TRBV7-9	.	TRBJ1-5	TRBD1	TGTGCCAGCAGCCCGGACAGGGGGAATCAGCCCCAGCATTTT	CASSPDRGNQPQHF
TRBV19	.	TRBJ2-7	.	TGTGCCAGTAGTATAGATTTCGGGTCGCAGTACTTC	CASSIDFGSQYF
TRBV28	.	TRBJ1-3	.	TGTGCCAGCAGTCTCCCCGGGGGCGGAAACACCATATATTTT	CASSLPGGGNTIYF
TRBV28	few	TRBJ2-1	.	TGTGCCAGCAGAACGGGATTTAGCCACAATGAGCAGTTCTTC	CASRTGFSHNEQFF
TRBV9	.	TRBJ2-7	.	TGTGCCAGCAGCGGGGGTAGCGGCTACGAGCAGTACTTC	CASSGGSGYEQYF
TRBV10-1	.	TRBJ2-7	.	TGCGCCAGCAGCCGGGGGGACACGACCTACGAGCAGTACTTC	CASSRGDTTYEQYF
TRBV7-8	few	TRBJ1-1	.	TGTGCCAGCAGCTTAGAGCTGAGGGGCATGAACACTGAAGCTTTCTTT	CASSLELRGMNTEAFF
TRBV10-3	.	TRBJ1-1	TRBD1	TGTGCCATCAGTTTCGGGACAGAGAACACTGAAGCTTTCTTT	CAISFGTENTEAFF
TRBV7-6	.	TRBJ1-4	TRBD1	TGTGCCAGCAGCATAGGACACAGGGGTGGTGAAAAACTGTTTTTT	CASSIGHRGGEKLFF
TRBV18	.	TRBJ1-2	.	TGTGCCAGCTCACCAAATGGGCCGGCGGCTAACTATGGCTACACCTTC	CASSPNGPAANYGYTF
TRBV5-4	.	TRBJ2-5	.	TGTGCCAGCAGCTTGGCAGGCAGAAAGACCCAGTACTTC	CASSLAGRKTQYF
TRBV28	.	TRBJ1-1	TRBD1	TGTGCCAGCCGTCCGGGACAGGGATACACTGAAGCTTTCTTT	CASRPGQGYTEAFF
TRBV28	.	TRBJ1-5	.	.	CASSLFWPSNQPQHF
TRBV29-1	.	TRBJ2-1	TRBD2	TGCAGCGTCCTAAGGGGGACTAGCGGGAATGAGCAGTTCTTC	CSVLRGTSGNEQFF
TRBV6-5	once	TRBJ2-3	TRBD1	TGTGCCAGCAGGCCGACAGGGTTTGGAACAGATACGCAGTATTTT	CASRPTGFGTDTQYF
TRBV11-3	.	TRBJ2-7	.	TGTGCCAGCAGCCTTGGAGGTTCCTACGAGCAGTACTTC	CASSLGGSYEQYF
TRBV12-5	.	TRBJ2-2	TRBD2	TGTGCTAGTGGTTTGGTAGGAGGCGGACTAGGGAACACCGGGGAGCTGTTTTTT	CASGLVGGGLGNTGELFF